Listed below are T cell receptor beta chains from one sample, sequenced in a study of post-analysis software for immune sequencing data. TCRdb called the PCR reads again in MiXCR, with one record for every CDR3 protein. This table has fewer than 850,000 distinct CDR3 sequences, roughly 27% appearing once. The sequenced sample was blood. These receptors originate from a girl between 10 and 17 years old with multiple sclerosis. Both conserved end residues are part of each CDR3. D genes are given only for firm matches. For some rows the clone size is stated as once, few or many, or as a class when expanded; others skip it.

v_call: TRBV28; clone_size: -; d_call: TRBD1; j_call: TRBJ2-3; cdr3_aa: CASSSDRYTDTQYF; cdr3_nt: TGTGCCAGCAGCTCGGACAGGTACACAGATACGCAGTATTTT
v_call: TRBV7-2; clone_size: -; d_call: TRBD1; j_call: TRBJ2-1; cdr3_aa: CASSLPDRGRYNEQFF; cdr3_nt: TGTGCCAGCAGCTTACCAGACAGGGGGAGATACAATGAGCAGTTCTTC
v_call: TRBV4-3; clone_size: -; d_call: TRBD2; j_call: TRBJ2-7; cdr3_aa: CASSQGLADTYEQYF; cdr3_nt: TGCGCCAGCAGCCAAGGACTAGCGGATACTTACGAGCAGTACTTC
v_call: TRBV7-8; clone_size: few; d_call: TRBD1; j_call: TRBJ2-7; cdr3_aa: CASSRGTGGAYEQYF; cdr3_nt: TGTGCCAGCAGCCGAGGGACAGGGGGAGCCTACGAGCAGTACTTC
v_call: TRBV9; clone_size: -; d_call: -; j_call: TRBJ2-1; cdr3_aa: CAGSVGRPGDEQFF; cdr3_nt: TGTGCCGGCAGCGTAGGACGCCCCGGCGATGAGCAGTTCTTC
v_call: TRBV6-5; clone_size: few; d_call: -; j_call: TRBJ2-4; cdr3_aa: CASSYRTQNIQYF; cdr3_nt: TGTGCCAGCTCGTACCGAACCCAAAACATTCAGTACTTC
v_call: TRBV6-5; clone_size: once; d_call: TRBD2; j_call: TRBJ2-1; cdr3_aa: CASSMGTSGNEQFF; cdr3_nt: TGTGCCAGTAGTATGGGGACTAGTGGGAATGAGCAGTTCTTC
v_call: TRBV11-2; clone_size: -; d_call: TRBD1; j_call: TRBJ1-2; cdr3_aa: CASSPMAGGNGYTF; cdr3_nt: TGTGCCAGCAGCCCTATGGCAGGGGGCAATGGCTACACCTTC
v_call: TRBV7-9; clone_size: few; d_call: -; j_call: TRBJ1-2; cdr3_aa: CASSAQGSRGYTF; cdr3_nt: TGTGCCAGCAGCGCTCAGGGTTCGCGGGGCTACACCTTC
v_call: TRBV15; clone_size: few; d_call: -; j_call: TRBJ1-5; cdr3_aa: CATSRVAGGGSNQPQHF; cdr3_nt: TGTGCCACCAGCAGAGTCGCCGGTGGGGGGAGCAATCAGCCCCAGCATTTT
v_call: TRBV28; clone_size: many; d_call: -; j_call: TRBJ2-5; cdr3_aa: CASSGSWTAGGTQYF; cdr3_nt: TGTGCCAGCAGTGGTTCCTGGACCGCCGGGGGGACCCAGTACTTC
v_call: TRBV6-1; clone_size: few; d_call: -; j_call: TRBJ2-7; cdr3_aa: CASSPRTETYEQYF; cdr3_nt: TGTGCCAGCAGTCCCAGGACAGAAACCTACGAGCAGTACTTC
v_call: TRBV6-5; clone_size: -; d_call: TRBD2; j_call: TRBJ2-1; cdr3_aa: CASSYGLAGVGGNEQFF; cdr3_nt: TGTGCCAGCAGTTACGGCCTAGCGGGAGTTGGCGGGAATGAGCAGTTCTTC
v_call: TRBV5-5; clone_size: -; d_call: TRBD1; j_call: TRBJ1-6; cdr3_aa: CASSWPTGGIGSPLHF; cdr3_nt: TGTGCCAGCAGCTGGCCGACAGGGGGTATTGGTTCACCCCTCCACTTT
v_call: TRBV7-2; clone_size: -; d_call: TRBD1; j_call: TRBJ2-2; cdr3_aa: CASSLQTGSTGELFF; cdr3_nt: TGTGCCAGCAGCCTACAGACAGGGAGTACCGGGGAGCTGTTTTTT
v_call: TRBV5-1; clone_size: -; d_call: -; j_call: TRBJ1-2; cdr3_aa: CASSRGSREGGYTF; cdr3_nt: TGCGCCAGCAGCCGAGGTTCCAGGGAGGGTGGCTACACCTTC
v_call: TRBV6-4; clone_size: few; d_call: -; j_call: TRBJ2-3; cdr3_aa: CASSDLASDLTDTQYF; cdr3_nt: TGTGCCAGCAGTGACCTGGCTAGCGATTTGACAGATACGCAGTATTTT
v_call: TRBV29-1; clone_size: many; d_call: -; j_call: TRBJ2-5; cdr3_aa: CSVSPPGHSGETQYF; cdr3_nt: TGCAGCGTTTCACCCCCCGGCCACTCCGGCGAGACCCAGTACTTC
v_call: TRBV6-5; clone_size: -; d_call: -; j_call: TRBJ1-6; cdr3_aa: CASSREPLSPLHF; cdr3_nt: TGTGCCAGCAGTCGCGAACCCCTATCACCCCTCCACTTT
v_call: TRBV9; clone_size: -; d_call: TRBD2; j_call: TRBJ2-1; cdr3_aa: CASGLAGSYNEQFF; cdr3_nt: TGTGCCAGCGGGCTAGCGGGATCCTACAATGAGCAGTTCTTC
v_call: TRBV7-2; clone_size: -; d_call: TRBD2; j_call: TRBJ2-3; cdr3_aa: CASSFGGALADTQYF; cdr3_nt: TGTGCCAGCAGCTTCGGGGGGGCCTTAGCAGATACGCAGTATTTT
v_call: TRBV6-5; clone_size: few; d_call: TRBD1; j_call: TRBJ2-5; cdr3_aa: CASSSGTGGVETQYF; cdr3_nt: TGTGCCAGCAGCTCCGGGACAGGGGGAGTCGAGACCCAGTACTTC
v_call: TRBV12-5; clone_size: few; d_call: TRBD2; j_call: TRBJ2-1; cdr3_aa: CASGLGLAGGSGNEQFF; cdr3_nt: TGTGCTAGTGGTTTGGGACTAGCGGGAGGTTCGGGCAATGAGCAGTTCTTC
v_call: TRBV5-1; clone_size: -; d_call: -; j_call: TRBJ2-3; cdr3_aa: CASSLYRAADTQYF; cdr3_nt: TGCGCCAGCAGCTTGTATCGGGCAGCCGATACGCAGTATTTT